These T cell receptor beta chains were read from a single sample in a study of vaccination effects on CD4 cells after COVID-19. These TCRs' antigens remain unknown. Libraries were prepared by immunoSEQ multiplex PCR; TCRdb keeps only in-frame clonotypes and omits some of them. The table shows about 20,000 clones, with around 72% occurring only once. The sample in question was CD4+ T cells from PBMCs cultured with HCoV-NL63 spike peptides, obtained before COVID-19 vaccination. The receptors derive from a human donor who received a COVID-19 vaccine. CDR3s include the opening cysteine and the closing phenylalanine or tryptophan. A D gene is named only where the DNA matches it firmly. Rows give clone size only sometimes, using once, few, many, or a class for an expanded clone.

j_call v_call clone_size d_call cdr3_length cdr3_nt cdr3_aa
TRBJ1-1 TRBV6-5 - - 13 TGTGCCAGCAGGATACAGGGACGGGCTGAAGCTTTCTTT CASRIQGRAEAFF
TRBJ2-1 TRBV4-1 - TRBD1 18 TGCGCCAGCAGCCAAAGAGGTGCCGGGACAGGGTCATACAATGAGCAGTTCTTC CASSQRGAGTGSYNEQFF
TRBJ1-2 TRBV18 - - 13 TGTGCCACCTCAGGGGCGATAAACTATGGCTACACCTTC CATSGAINYGYTF
TRBJ2-1 TRBV11-1 medium-sized TRBD2 15 TGTGCCAGCAGCTTCCGACTAGCGGGAGCCCAAGAGCAGTTCTTC CASSFRLAGAQEQFF
TRBJ2-3 TRBV5-4 - - 15 TGTGCCAGCAGCTTGGGGTCAACGCCCGGCGATACGCAGTATTTT CASSLGSTPGDTQYF
TRBJ2-5 TRBV19 - TRBD1 13 TGTGCCAGTACCGACAGGGTCCGGGAGACCCAGTACTTC CASTDRVRETQYF
TRBJ1-5 TRBV6-2/TRBV6-3 - - 13 TGTGCCAGCAGTTTTGGGGCGGTTGATCCCCAGCATTTT CASSFGAVDPQHF
TRBJ1-2 TRBV18 - - 14 TGTGCCAGCTCACCACAGGGGAGGAACTATGGCTACACCTTC CASSPQGRNYGYTF
TRBJ2-1 TRBV7-5 - - 12 TGTGCCAGACGCCTAGCGAATGTTGAGCAGTTCTTC CARRLANVEQFF
TRBJ1-1 TRBV19 - TRBD1 17 TGTGCCAGTAAAATCCAGGGGGCAGGGCGGATGAACACTGAAGCTTTCTTT CASKIQGAGRMNTEAFF
TRBJ2-7 TRBV2 - TRBD1 16 TGTGCCAGCAGTGATATTGGACAGGGGGACTCCTACGAGCAGTACTTC CASSDIGQGDSYEQYF
TRBJ2-1 TRBV6-1 few - 12 TGTGCCAGCAGTGACAGGGGCAATGAGCAGTTCTTC CASSDRGNEQFF
TRBJ2-6 TRBV18 - - 19 TGTGCCAGCTCACCATTTAGGGCGAAGTCCGGGTCTGGGGCCAACGTCCTGACTTTC CASSPFRAKSGSGANVLTF
TRBJ1-2 TRBV11-2 - - 13 TGTGCCAGCAGCCCTGGAGGGCACTGGGGCTACACCTTC CASSPGGHWGYTF
TRBJ1-1 TRBV27 - TRBD1 14 TGTGCCAGCAGTTTCCGGGACAGGGGAACTGAAGCTTTCTTT CASSFRDRGTEAFF
TRBJ2-7 TRBV15 - - 15 TGTGCCACCAGCAGAGTTGTAGGTTCGTCCTACGAGCAGTACTTC CATSRVVGSSYEQYF
TRBJ1-6 TRBV6-5 - TRBD1 15 TGTGCCAGCAGGGCCCGTACAGGGGTTAATTCACCCCTCCACTTT CASRARTGVNSPLHF
TRBJ1-5 TRBV19 - - 15 TGTGCCAGTAGTATCAGGGGAAGTACCTATCAGCCCCAGCATTTT CASSIRGSTYQPQHF
TRBJ2-5 TRBV5-1 once TRBD2 16 TGCGCCAGCAGCTTCGCTACTATAGCGGGAGGGGAGACCCAGTACTTC CASSFATIAGGETQYF
TRBJ1-2 TRBV7-2 - TRBD1 16 TGTGCCAGCAGCTTAGTTCCGGGGACAGGACTCTATGGCTACACCTTC CASSLVPGTGLYGYTF
TRBJ1-1 TRBV5-1 - - 14 TGCGCCAGCAGCGAGCAGGGGATCAACACTGAAGCTTTCTTT CASSEQGINTEAFF
TRBJ1-6 TRBV5-5 - - 16 TGTGCCAGCAGCTTGGGCCTTCAGGGGATGGGTTCACCCCTCCACTTT CASSLGLQGMGSPLHF
TRBJ1-5 TRBV2 - - 14 TGTGCCAGCAGTGACGGACGGAACAATCAGCCCCAGCATTTT CASSDGRNNQPQHF
TRBJ1-5 TRBV7-9 - - 17 TGTGCCAGCAGCTTAGGTGCTCAGCGGGGTACAAATCAGCCCCAGCATTTT CASSLGAQRGTNQPQHF
TRBJ1-1 TRBV27 - - 19 TGTGCCAGCAGTACCCCAAGGGGTCAGGGTAGGGGTGAGGACACTGAAGCTTTCTTT CASSTPRGQGRGEDTEAFF
TRBJ1-5 TRBV11-2 - - 15 TGTGCCAGCAGCACAGGGACATTGAGCAATCAGCCCCAGCATTTT CASSTGTLSNQPQHF
TRBJ1-3 TRBV9 - - 14 TGTGCCAGCAGCGGGACATTCTCTGGAAACACCATATATTTT CASSGTFSGNTIYF
TRBJ2-3 TRBV6-2/TRBV6-3 - - 14 TGTGCCAGCAGTTACGGCCGCCACACAGATACGCAGTATTTT CASSYGRHTDTQYF
TRBJ2-7 TRBV19 few - 15 TGTGCCAGTAGTATAACCCGACAGGGAGGCTACGAGCAGTACTTC CASSITRQGGYEQYF
TRBJ1-1 TRBV4-1 - TRBD1 17 TGCGCCAGCAGCCTCCGCGAAGGGACAGGGGCAAACACTGAAGCTTTCTTT CASSLREGTGANTEAFF
TRBJ2-7 TRBV6-6 - - 15 TGTGCCAGCAGTTACTCGGGAGGTAACACCTACGAGCAGTACTTC CASSYSGGNTYEQYF
TRBJ2-7 TRBV19 - - 16 TGTGCCAGTAAGTTTCGGATCGGGGACGGGTCCTACGAGCAGTACTTC CASKFRIGDGSYEQYF
TRBJ1-1 TRBV6-5 - - 16 TGTGCCAGCAGTTACTCGCCGACAGGTATGAACACTGAAGCTTTCTTT CASSYSPTGMNTEAFF
TRBJ1-1 TRBV5-1 - TRBD1 13 TGCGCCAGCAGTCGGGACAGGAACACTGAAGCTTTCTTT CASSRDRNTEAFF
TRBJ2-7 TRBV7-8 - - 18 TGTGCCAGCAGCTTAGACCCGCAAGGGGACATTAATTACTACGAGCAGTACTTC CASSLDPQGDINYYEQYF
TRBJ2-7 TRBV6-1 - TRBD2 16 TGTGCCAGCAGTGGAGGACTAGCGGGGGGTATCTACGAGCAGTACTTC CASSGGLAGGIYEQYF
TRBJ2-5 TRBV5-8 - - 12 TGTGCCAGCAGCTTGGCCATAGAGACCCAGTACTTC CASSLAIETQYF
TRBJ1-3 TRBV14 - - 16 TGTGCCAGCAGCTCAGGACAGCTCCTCTATGGAAACACCATATATTTT CASSSGQLLYGNTIYF
TRBJ2-7 TRBV15 - TRBD2 13 TGTGCCACCAAGCGGGAGGGCAAATACGAGCAGTACTTC CATKREGKYEQYF
TRBJ2-7 TRBV11-2 few - 14 TGTGCCAGCAGCTTAGGGACAGTTAACTACGAGCAGTACTTC CASSLGTVNYEQYF
TRBJ2-3 TRBV6-4 medium-sized - 13 TGTGCCAGCAGCAGCGGGAGCACAGATACGCAGTATTTT CASSSGSTDTQYF
TRBJ2-5 TRBV5-1 - - 12 TGCGCCAGCAGCTTGGACTTGGAGACCCAGTACTTC CASSLDLETQYF
TRBJ2-3 TRBV29-1 - TRBD1 13 TGCAGCGTTGGGAGGGGACAGGGCATAACGCAGTATTTT CSVGRGQGITQYF
TRBJ1-5 TRBV27 few - 13 TGTGCCAGCAGTTTGCAAGTTGGGCAGCCCCAGCATTTT CASSLQVGQPQHF
TRBJ2-6 TRBV2 - TRBD1 19 TGTGCCAGCAGTAACCGGGGACAGGGAGGATTCTCTGGGGCCAACGTCCTGACTTTC CASSNRGQGGFSGANVLTF